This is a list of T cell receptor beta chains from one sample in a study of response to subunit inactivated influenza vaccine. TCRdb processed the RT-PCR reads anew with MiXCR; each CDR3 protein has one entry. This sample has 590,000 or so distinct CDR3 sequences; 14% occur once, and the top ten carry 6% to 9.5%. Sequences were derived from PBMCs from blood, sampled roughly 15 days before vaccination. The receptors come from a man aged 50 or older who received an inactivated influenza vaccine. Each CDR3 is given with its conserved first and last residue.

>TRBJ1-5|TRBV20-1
CSARDGGRGQPQHF
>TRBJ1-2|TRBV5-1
CASSLDERQGASVGYTF
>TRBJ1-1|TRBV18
CASSPGQGALNTEAFF
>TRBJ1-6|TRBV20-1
CSARGQLRSYNSPLHF
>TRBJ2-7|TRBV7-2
CASSLEETETYEQYF
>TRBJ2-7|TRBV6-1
CASSELGGNEQYF
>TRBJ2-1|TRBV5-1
CASSLGQLTWSSYNEQFF
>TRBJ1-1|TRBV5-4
CASSHKTETNTEAFF
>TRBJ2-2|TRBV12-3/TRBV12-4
CASRRRTGGAYTGELFF
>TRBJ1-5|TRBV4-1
CASSQAPGGDQPQHF
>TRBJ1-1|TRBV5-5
CASSLRVSEAFF
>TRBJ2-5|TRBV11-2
CASSLGIRGTAYQETQYF
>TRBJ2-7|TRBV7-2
CASSPVTSGSYEQYF
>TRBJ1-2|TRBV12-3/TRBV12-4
CASSPSLYSGYTF
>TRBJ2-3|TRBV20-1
CSARDGGRVTDTQYF
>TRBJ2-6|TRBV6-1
CASSHDPSGANVLTF
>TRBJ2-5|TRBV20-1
CSARDRQSEGLQETQYF
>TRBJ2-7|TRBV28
CASSTTWTGNPYEQYF
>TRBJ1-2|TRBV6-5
CASSSSDTLYGYTF
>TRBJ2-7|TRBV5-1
CASSPATGSTYEQYF
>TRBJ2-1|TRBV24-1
CATSDRGPIEQFF
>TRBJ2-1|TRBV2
CASRDVQGLVSNEQFF
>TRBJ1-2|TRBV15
CATSSGTGAFYGYTF
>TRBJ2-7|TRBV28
CASSLLAGTSSYEQYF
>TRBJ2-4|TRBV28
CASRQGLDIQYF
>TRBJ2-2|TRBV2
CASKLEGVDTGELFF
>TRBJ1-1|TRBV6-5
CASSYRKLTEAFF
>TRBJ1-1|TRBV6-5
CASSYKEQDRTTEAFF
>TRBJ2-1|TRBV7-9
CASSFTSGLVNEQFF
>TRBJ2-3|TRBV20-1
CSARDPASTDTQYF
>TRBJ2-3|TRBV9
CASTGREGSTDTQYF
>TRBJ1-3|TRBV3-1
CASSRRTGSGNTIYF
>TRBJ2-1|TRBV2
CASSEGVFKEQFF
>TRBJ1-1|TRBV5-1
CASSIDRATEAFF
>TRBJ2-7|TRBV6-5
CASSYLDGPYEQYF
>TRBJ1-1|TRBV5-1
CASSPGGTAAEAFF
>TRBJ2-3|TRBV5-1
CASSFGTSGSTDTQYF
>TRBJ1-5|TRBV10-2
CASSHRDGGQPQHF
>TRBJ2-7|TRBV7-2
CAVGQGKPYEQYF
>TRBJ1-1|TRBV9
CASSHRGQGAAEAFF
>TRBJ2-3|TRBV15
CATRDRVGLAGRDTQYF
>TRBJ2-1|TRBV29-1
CSVRGGTSYNEQFF
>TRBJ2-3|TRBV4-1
CASSQEGQGAFPDTQYF
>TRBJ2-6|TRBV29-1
CSVAESGANVLTF
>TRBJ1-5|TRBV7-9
CASSLMGGGGNQPQHF
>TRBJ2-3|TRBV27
CASSPGLGGGFTQYF
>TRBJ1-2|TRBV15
CATSRVIGIEGYGYTF
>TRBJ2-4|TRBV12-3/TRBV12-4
CASSRQGQGSKNIQYF
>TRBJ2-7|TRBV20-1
CSASKAAEGIGQYF
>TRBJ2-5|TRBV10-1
CASSPGLAGDQETQYF
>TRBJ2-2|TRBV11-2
CASSLGGGTNTGELFF
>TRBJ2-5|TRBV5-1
CASRQGSAEETQYF
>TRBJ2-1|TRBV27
CASSLGTVDEQFF
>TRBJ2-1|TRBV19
CASRRVDSVYNEQFF
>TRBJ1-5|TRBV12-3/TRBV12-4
CASSLTPDQPQHF
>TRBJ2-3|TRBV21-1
CASRGLAGSPDTQYF
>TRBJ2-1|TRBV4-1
CASSPHPSGYNEQFF
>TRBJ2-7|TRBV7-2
CASSLLGQAGGIYEQYF
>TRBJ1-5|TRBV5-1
CASSSSAGDNQPQHF
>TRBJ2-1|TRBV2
CASTQSGGPNNEQFF